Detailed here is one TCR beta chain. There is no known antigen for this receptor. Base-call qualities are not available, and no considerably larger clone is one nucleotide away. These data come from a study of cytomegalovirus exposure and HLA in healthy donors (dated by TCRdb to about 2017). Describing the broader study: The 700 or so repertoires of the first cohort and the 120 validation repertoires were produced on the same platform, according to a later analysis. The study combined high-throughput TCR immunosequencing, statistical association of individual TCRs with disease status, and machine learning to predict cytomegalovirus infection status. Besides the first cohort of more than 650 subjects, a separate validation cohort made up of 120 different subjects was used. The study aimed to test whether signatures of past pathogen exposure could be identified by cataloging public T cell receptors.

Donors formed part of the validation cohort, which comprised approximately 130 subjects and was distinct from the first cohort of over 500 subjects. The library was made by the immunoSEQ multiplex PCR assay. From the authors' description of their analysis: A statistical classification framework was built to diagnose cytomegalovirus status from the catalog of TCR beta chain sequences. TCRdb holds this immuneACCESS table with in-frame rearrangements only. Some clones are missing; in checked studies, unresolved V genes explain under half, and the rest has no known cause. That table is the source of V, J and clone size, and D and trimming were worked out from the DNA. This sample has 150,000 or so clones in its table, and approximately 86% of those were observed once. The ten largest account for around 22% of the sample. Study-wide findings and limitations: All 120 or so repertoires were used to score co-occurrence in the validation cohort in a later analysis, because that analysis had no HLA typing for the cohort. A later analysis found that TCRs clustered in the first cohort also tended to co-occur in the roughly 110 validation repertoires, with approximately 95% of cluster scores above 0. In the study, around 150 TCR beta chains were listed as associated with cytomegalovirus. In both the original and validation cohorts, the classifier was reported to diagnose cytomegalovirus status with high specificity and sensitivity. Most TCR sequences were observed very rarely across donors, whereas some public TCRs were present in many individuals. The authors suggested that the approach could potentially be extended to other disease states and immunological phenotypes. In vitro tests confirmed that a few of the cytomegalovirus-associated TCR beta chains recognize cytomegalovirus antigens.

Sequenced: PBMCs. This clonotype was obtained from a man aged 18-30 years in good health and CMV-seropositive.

The DNA sequence follows: TGTGCCACCAGCAGACCTGACAGGGGCGGAAACACCATATATTTT. Its translation is CATSRPDRGGNTIYF. This chain joins TRBV15 to TRBJ1-3; 8 middle bases align to TRBD1. CDR1 is given as LNHNV and CDR2 as YYDKDF, both from the germline V gene (reference sequence). Reading from cysteine to phenylalanine, the CDR3 counts 15 amino acids. Only the CDR3 region is kept as DNA, spanning 45 bases read in frame from base 1. Compared with germline, V lacks 2 bases and J lacks 4 bases; bases without a gene match: 4.